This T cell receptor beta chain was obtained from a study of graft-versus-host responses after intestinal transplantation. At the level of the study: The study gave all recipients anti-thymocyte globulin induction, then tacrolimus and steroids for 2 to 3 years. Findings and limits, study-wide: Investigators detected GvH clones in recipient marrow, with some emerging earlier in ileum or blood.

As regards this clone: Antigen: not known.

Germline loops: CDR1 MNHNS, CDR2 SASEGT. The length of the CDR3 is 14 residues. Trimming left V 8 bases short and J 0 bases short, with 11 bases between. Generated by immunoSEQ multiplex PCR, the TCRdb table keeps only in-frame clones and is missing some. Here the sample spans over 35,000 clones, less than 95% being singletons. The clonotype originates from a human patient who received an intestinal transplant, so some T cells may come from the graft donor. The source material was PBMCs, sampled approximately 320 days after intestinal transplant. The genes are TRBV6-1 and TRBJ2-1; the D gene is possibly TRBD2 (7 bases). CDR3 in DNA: TGTGCCAGCGGGGAGGGGGGCTCCTACAATGAGCAGTTCTTC. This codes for CASGEGGSYNEQFF.